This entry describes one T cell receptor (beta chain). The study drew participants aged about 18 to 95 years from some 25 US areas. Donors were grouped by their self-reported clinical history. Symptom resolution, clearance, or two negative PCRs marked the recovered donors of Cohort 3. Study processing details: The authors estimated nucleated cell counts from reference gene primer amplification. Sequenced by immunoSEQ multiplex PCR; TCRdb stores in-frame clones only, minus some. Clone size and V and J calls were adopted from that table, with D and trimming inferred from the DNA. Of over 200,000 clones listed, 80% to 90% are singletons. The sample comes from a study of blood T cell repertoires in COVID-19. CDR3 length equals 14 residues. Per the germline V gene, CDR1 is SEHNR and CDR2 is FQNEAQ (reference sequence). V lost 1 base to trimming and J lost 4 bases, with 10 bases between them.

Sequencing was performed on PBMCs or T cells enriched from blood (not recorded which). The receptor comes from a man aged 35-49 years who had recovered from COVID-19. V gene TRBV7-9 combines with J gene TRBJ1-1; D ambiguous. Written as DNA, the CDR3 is TGTGCCAGCAGCTTAGGCCAGGCGCGCACTGAAGCTTTCTTT. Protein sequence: CASSLGQARTEAFF.